This T cell receptor (beta chain) was sequenced in a study of human T cells and chemical hapten exposure (dated by TCRdb to the early 2020s). Some background on the complete study: For sensitization, 2% DPC in acetone was applied to a roughly 2 cm by roughly 2 cm area of upper inner arm skin. Patients additionally received weekly therapeutic DPC doses to the scalp throughout the roughly 25-week study period. Patch testing was performed on the upper back with Finn chambers containing 0.01% DPC, and the patch tests were scored after 6 days according to International Contact Dermatitis Research Group standards. Most of the patients in the cohort were female, and the cohort covered alopecia areata with under or over 50% scalp involvement, alopecia totalis and alopecia universalis. Libraries were pooled for sequencing, and per-sample TCR yields varied mainly because of small differences in library volumes within the pool. Peripheral blood TCR repertoire changes were tracked in vivo in alopecia patients during primary and secondary sensitization to the hapten diphenylcyclopropenone (DPC). Blood was sampled from patients pre-sensitization (week 0) and at 2, 6 and about 24 weeks after DPC sensitization. Twenty-nine alopecia patients provided blood for TCR sequencing at one to four time points (pre-sensitization, 2, 6 and 24 weeks). What the study reported, not specific to this receptor: The number of TCRs above 1 in 1000 frequency did not change with DPC sensitization; there was no evidence of global repertoire structure alterations. The number of PT1 expanded TCRs positively correlated with patch test score, significant at thresholds 8, 16 and 32 but not 4. Expanded TCRs formed significantly more large CDR3 similarity clusters than pre-sensitization or healthy control sets, consistent with antigen-driven responses. Repeated subsampling changed both the strength of the expansion versus patch-test correlation and the threshold at which the correlation became significant. All patients had alopecia, a presumed autoimmune disease, so their immune response might differ from that of healthy individuals.

CDR1 and CDR2 (MNHNY, SVGAGI) derive from the germline V gene (reference sequence). V is shortened by 6 bases, J by 11 bases, and the region joining them spans 16 bases. The CDR3 goes from the cysteine to the phenylalanine over 12 residues. The sequence is cut down to CDR3 DNA, 36 bases in frame from base 1. The library relied on RACE. The run used a NextSeq 500. During library preparation, unique molecular identifiers were attached to individual cDNA molecules so that TCRs could be counted in a quantitative, reproducible way. For every blood RNA sample, sequencing covered both the TCR alpha and TCR beta chains. The published analysis was carried out like this. A median of roughly 99,000 TCRs per sample was observed, with a range of about 20,000 to 700,000. V, J and CDR3 annotation of the TCR reads was carried out using the Decombinator software suite. To make PS versus PT1 abundance plots, every sample was subsampled to the same number of TCRs (28,000). Expanded TCRs were defined as absent before sensitization and observed at least eight times at the 2-week time point. The public reads were reanalyzed by TCRdb: fastp trimming at Q25, MiXCR alignment, in-frame beta chains only. Rows with one shared CDR3 protein collapse into an entry with the most common genes and DNA. These V and J calls are TCRdb output, not the study's own analysis. In all, the sample holds 150,000 or so distinct CDR3 sequences, and more than 14% of those were seen once. The leading ten clones occupy 1.7% of the sample.

The intended sense of this specimen's time point label: patch test 1, 2 weeks after DPC sensitization. In the paper's terms, the treatment or condition label means: therapeutic diphenylcyclopropenone sensitization with weekly scalp DPC. At every patch-test visit, the blood draw took place before the patch test was put on. Eligible patients were aged 18 to 70, diagnosed with alopecia, deemed suitable for DPC therapy, and excluded if pregnant. Total RNA was isolated from unfractionated whole blood collected in Tempus Blood RNA tubes. A remark on this clonotype: No antigen is known for it. The record has no base qualities; no much larger clone is one base away.

This TCR came from a woman aged 25 to 39 with alopecia areata. Some clones in this sample may be carry-over from other donors' samples. This specimen consisted of whole blood, obtained in connection with sensitization to the hapten diphenylcyclopropenone (DPC). The chain is assembled from TRBV6-6 and TRBJ1-1; a weak D assignment points to TRBD1 (6 bases agree). The CDR3 region has the sequence CASRVQGYQAFF. The nucleotide sequence is TGTGCCAGCAGGGTACAGGGTTATCAGGCTTTCTTT.